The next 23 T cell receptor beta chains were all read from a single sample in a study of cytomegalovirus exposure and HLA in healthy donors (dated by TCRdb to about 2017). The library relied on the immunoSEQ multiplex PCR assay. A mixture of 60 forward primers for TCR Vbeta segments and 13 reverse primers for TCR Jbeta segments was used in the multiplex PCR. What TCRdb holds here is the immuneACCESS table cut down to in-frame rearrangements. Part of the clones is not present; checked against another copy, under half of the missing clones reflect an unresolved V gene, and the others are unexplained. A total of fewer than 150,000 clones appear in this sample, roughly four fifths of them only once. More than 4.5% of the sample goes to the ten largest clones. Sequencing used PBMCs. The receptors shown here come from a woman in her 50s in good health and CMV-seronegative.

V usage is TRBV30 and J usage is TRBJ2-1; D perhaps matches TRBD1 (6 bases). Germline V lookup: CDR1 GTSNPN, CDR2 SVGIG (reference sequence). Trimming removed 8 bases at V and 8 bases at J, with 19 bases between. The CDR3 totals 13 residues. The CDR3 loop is CAVTDSPADEQFF. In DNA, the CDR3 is TGTGCCGTAACGGACAGCCCGGCGGATGAGCAGTTCTTC.

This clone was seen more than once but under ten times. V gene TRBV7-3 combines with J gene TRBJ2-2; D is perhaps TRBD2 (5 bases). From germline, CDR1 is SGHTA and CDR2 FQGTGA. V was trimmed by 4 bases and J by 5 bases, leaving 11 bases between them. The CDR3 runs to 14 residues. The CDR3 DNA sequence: TGTGCCAGCAGCTCCTCTAGGGAGACCGGGGAGCTGTTTTTT. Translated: CASSSSRETGELFF.

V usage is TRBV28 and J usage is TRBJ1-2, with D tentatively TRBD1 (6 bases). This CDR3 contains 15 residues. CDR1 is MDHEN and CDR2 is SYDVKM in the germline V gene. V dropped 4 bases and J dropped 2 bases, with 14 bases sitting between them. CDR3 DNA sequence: TGTGCCAGCAGTTCCCCCTCCGGGACAAACTATGGCTACACCTTC. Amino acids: CASSSPSGTNYGYTF.

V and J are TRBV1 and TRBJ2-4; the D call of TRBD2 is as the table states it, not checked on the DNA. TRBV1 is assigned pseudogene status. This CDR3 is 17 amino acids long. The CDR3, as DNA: TGCACCAGGTCCCGACTAGCGGGGTTAACACCCCGAAACATTCAGTACTTC. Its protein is CTRSRLAGLTPRNIQYF.

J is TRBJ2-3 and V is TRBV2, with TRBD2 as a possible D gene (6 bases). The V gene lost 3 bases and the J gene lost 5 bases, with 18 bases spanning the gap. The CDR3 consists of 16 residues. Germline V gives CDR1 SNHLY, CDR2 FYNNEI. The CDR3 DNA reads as TGTGCCAGCAGTGACTCTGGAGGGGTCGAACGAGATACGCAGTATTTT. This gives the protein CASSDSGGVERDTQYF.

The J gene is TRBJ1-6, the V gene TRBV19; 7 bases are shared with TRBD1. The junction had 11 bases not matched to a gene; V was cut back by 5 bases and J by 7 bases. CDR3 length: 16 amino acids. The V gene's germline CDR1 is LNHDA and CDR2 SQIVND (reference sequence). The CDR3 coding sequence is TGTGCCAGTAGTTCGACAGGGACGGTAGGAAATTCACCCCTCCACTTT. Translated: CASSSTGTVGNSPLHF.

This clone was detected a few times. CDR3 loop: CASASLTGDQETQYF. CDR3 DNA sequence: TGTGCCAGCGCCAGTTTGACAGGGGACCAAGAGACCCAGTACTTC. V is TRBV2 and J is TRBJ2-5, with 8 bases fitting TRBD1. Germline V gene sequence: CDR1 SNHLY, CDR2 FYNNEI. With V trimmed by 8 bases and J by 0 bases, 8 bases remained unmatched. This CDR3 region has 15 residues.

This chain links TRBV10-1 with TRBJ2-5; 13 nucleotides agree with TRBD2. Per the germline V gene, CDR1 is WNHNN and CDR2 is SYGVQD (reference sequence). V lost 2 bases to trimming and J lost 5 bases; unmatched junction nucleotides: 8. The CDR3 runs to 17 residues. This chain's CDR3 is CASSEDGLAGVMETQYF. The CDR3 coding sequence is TGCGCCAGCAGTGAGGACGGACTAGCGGGGGTTATGGAGACCCAGTACTTC.

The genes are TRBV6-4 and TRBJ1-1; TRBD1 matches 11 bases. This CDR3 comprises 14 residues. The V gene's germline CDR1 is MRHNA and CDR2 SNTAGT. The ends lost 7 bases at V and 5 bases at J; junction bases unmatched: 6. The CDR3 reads CASTPGTGGTEAFF. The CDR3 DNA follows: TGTGCCAGCACCCCCGGGACAGGGGGTACTGAAGCTTTCTTT.

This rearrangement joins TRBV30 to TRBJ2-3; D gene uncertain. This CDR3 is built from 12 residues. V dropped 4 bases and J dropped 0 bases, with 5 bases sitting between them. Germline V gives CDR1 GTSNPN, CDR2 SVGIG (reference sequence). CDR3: CAWTRSTDTQYF. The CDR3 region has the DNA TGTGCCTGGACCCGGAGCACAGATACGCAGTATTTT.

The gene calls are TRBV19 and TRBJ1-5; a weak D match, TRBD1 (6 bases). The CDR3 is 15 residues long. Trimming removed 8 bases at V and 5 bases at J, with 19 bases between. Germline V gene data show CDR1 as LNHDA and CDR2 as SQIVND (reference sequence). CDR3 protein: CASAQADRWHQPQHF. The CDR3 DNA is TGTGCCAGTGCCCAAGCCGACAGGTGGCATCAGCCCCAGCATTTT.

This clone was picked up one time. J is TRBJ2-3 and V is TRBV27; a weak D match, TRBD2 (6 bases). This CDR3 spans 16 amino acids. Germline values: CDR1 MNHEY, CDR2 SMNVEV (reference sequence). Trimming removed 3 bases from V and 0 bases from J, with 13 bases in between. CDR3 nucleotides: TGTGCCAGCAGTTTGGGCGGGGATGAAAGCACAGATACGCAGTATTTT. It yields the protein CASSLGGDESTDTQYF.

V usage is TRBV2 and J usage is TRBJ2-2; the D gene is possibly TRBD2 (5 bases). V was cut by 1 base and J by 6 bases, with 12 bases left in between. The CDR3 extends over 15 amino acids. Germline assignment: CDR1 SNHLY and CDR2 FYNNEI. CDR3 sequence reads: CASSEDASYAGELFF. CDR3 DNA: TGTGCCAGCAGTGAAGATGCTAGCTACGCCGGGGAGCTGTTTTTT.

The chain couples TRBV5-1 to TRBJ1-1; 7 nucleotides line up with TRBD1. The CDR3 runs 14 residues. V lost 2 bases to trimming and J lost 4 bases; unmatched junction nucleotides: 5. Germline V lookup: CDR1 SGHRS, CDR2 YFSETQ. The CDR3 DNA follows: TGCGCCAGCAGCTTCGAGGGGGCGTCCACTGAAGCTTTCTTT. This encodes CASSFEGASTEAFF.

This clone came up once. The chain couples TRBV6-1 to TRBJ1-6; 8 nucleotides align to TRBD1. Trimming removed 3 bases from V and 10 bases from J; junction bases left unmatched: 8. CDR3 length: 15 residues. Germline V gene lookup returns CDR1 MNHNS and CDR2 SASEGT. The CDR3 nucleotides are TGTGCCAGCAGTGATCGACAGGGGAGACACTCACCCCTCCACTTT. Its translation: CASSDRQGRHSPLHF.

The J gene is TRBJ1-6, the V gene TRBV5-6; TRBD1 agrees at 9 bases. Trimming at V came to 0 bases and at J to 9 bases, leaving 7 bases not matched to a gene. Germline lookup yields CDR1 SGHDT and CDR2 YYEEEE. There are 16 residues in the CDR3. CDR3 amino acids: CASSLVFGTGFSPLHF. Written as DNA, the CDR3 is TGTGCCAGCAGCTTGGTTTTTGGGACAGGGTTTTCACCCCTCCACTTT.

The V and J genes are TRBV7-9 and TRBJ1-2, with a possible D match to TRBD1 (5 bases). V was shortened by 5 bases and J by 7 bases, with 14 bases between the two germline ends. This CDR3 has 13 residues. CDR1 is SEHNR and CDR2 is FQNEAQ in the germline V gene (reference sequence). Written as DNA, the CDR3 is TGTGCCAGCAGCCAAGGGGTGAACGGTGGCTACACCTTC. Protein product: CASSQGVNGGYTF.

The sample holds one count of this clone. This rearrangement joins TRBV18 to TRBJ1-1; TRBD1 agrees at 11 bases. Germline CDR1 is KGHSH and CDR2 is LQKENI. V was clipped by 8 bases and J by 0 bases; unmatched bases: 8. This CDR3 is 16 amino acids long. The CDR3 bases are TGTGCCAGCCCCGGACAGGGGGCCGATATGAACACTGAAGCTTTCTTT. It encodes CASPGQGADMNTEAFF.

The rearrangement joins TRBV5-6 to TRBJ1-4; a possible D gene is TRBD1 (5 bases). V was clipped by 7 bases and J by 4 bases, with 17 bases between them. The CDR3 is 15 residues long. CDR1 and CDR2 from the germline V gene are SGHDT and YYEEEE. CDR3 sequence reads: CASGGGVWCNEKLFF. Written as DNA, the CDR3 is TGTGCCAGCGGTGGGGGGGTATGGTGTAATGAAAAACTGTTTTTT.

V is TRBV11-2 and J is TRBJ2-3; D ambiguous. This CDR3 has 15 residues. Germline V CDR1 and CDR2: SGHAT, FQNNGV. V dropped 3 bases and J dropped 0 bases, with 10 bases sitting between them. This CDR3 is CASSFSLSSTDTQYF. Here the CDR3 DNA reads TGTGCCAGCAGCTTTAGTCTGTCAAGCACAGATACGCAGTATTTT.

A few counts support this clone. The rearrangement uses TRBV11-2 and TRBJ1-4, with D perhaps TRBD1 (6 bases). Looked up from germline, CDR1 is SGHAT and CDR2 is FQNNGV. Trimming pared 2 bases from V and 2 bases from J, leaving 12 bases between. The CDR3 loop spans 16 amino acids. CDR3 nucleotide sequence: TGTGCCAGCAGCTTACGGGGGGCATTGACTAATGAAAAACTGTTTTTT. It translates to CASSLRGALTNEKLFF.

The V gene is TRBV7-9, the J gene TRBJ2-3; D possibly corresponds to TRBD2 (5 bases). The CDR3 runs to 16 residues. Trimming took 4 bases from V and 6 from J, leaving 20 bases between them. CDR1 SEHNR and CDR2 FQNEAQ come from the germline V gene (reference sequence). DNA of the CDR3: TGTGCCAGCAGCTCCGTGCGGGTAACAAGGAGGGATACGCAGTATTTT. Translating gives CASSSVRVTRRDTQYF. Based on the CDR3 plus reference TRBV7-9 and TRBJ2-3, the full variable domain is DTGVSQNPRHKITKRGQNVTFRCDPISEHNRLYWYRQTLGQGPEFLTYFQNEAQLEKSRLLSDRFSAERPKGSFSTLEIQRTEQGDSAMYLCASSSVRVTRRDTQYFGPGTRLTVL.

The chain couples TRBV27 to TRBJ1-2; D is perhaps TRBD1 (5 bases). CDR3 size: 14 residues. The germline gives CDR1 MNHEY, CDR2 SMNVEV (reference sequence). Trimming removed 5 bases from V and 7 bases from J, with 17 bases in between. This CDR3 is CASSMGRDTGGYTF. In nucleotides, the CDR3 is TGTGCCAGCAGTATGGGGCGGGATACGGGTGGCTACACCTTC.